The T cell receptor beta chain under discussion was sequenced for a study of Graves' ophthalmopathy and Graves' hyperthyroidism. There are many counts of this clonotype. Antigen specificity is unknown. The authors amplified TCR beta CDR3 regions from RNA transcripts. Second-round multiplex PCR came after first-round RT-PCR with HTBI primers. TCRdb reprocessed the multiplex PCR reads via MiXCR and lists one record per CDR3 protein. The table includes under 350,000 distinct CDR3 sequences, about 17% detected once. Study-level findings and limits: Detected in blood as well were most expanded thyroid clonotypes with frequency above 0.001.

Ophthalmopathy donors were characterized by moderate-to-severe activity, CAS of at least 3, NOSPECS of at least 4, and duration under 3 months. Exclusion applied to patients with other autoimmune diseases, uncontrolled infections, pregnancy or lactation. PBMCs were obtained from 9 to 10 ml of fresh peripheral blood. The V gene lost 2 bases and the J gene lost 10 bases, with 12 bases spanning the gap. The CDR3 runs 13 residues. From germline, CDR1 is MNHEY and CDR2 SVGAGI. This chain links TRBV6-5 with TRBJ1-5; no firm D call. The sequencing sample was made of peripheral blood. The sequence was obtained from an adult man with Graves' ophthalmopathy. The CDR3 DNA reads TGTGCCAGCAGTTACGCAGGCTCCGGCCCCCAGCATTTT. Protein: CASSYAGSGPQHF.